This record looks at one T cell receptor (beta chain) sequence and its context. This entry belongs to a study of blood T cells in healthy people across ages. Study-level information: About one barcoded beta molecule per two T cells came from capture by template switching.

A second roughly 6 to 12 cycle PCR used barcoded and J-beta primers. TCRdb itself ran the 5' RACE reads through MiXCR, one entry per CDR3 protein. The data contain 1.4 million to 1.5 million distinct CDR3 sequences, roughly 40% of them singletons. The germline gives CDR1 LGHDT, CDR2 YNNKEL (reference sequence). This CDR3 region has 15 residues. V lost 6 bases and J lost 7; bases outside the gene matches: 15. Sequenced material: blood. The sequence came from a young woman in good health. The chain recombines TRBV3-1 with TRBJ2-7, with TRBD2 matching over 7 bases. CDR3 loop: CASSSTSVSYNEQYF. The CDR3 DNA follows: TGTGCCAGCAGTAGCACTAGCGTCTCCTACAATGAGCAGTACTTC.